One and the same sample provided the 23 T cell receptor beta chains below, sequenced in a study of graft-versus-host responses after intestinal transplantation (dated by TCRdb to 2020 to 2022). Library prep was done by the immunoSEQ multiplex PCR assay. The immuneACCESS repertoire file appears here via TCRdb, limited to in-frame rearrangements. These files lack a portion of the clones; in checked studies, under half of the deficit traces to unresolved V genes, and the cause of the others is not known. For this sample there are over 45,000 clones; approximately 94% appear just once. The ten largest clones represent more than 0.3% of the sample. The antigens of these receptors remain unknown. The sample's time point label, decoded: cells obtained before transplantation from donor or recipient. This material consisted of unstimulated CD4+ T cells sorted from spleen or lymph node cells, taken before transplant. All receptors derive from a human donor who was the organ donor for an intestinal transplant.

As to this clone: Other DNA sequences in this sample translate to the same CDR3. CDR3 region: CASSQASGQGALYGYTF. In DNA form, the CDR3 reads TGCGCCAGCAGCCAAGCCTCGGGACAGGGGGCCCTCTATGGCTACACCTTC. V usage is TRBV4-3 and J usage is TRBJ1-2, with TRBD1 identical over 12 bases. Germline CDR1 is LGHNA and CDR2 is YSLEER. This CDR3 is 17 amino acids long. V shed 1 base and J 4 bases; nucleotides not matched to a gene: 7.

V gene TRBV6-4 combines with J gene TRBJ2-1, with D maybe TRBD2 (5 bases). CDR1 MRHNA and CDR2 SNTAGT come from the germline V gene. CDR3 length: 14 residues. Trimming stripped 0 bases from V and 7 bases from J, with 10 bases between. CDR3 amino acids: CASSDSREGNEQFF. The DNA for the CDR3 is TGTGCCAGCAGTGACTCGAGGGAAGGGAATGAGCAGTTCTTC.

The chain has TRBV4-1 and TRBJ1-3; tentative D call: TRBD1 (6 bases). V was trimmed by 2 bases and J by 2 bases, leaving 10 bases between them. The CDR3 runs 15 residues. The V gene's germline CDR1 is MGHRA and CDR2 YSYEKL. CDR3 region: CASSQFRGPGNTIYF. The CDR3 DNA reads TGCGCCAGCAGCCAATTCAGGGGACCTGGAAACACCATATATTTT.

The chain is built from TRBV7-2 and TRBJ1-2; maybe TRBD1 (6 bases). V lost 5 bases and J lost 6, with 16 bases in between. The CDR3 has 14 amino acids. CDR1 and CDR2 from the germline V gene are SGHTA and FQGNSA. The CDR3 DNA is TGTGCCAGCAGCCCAACCTGGGGGGCAAATGGCTACACCTTC. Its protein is CASSPTWGANGYTF.

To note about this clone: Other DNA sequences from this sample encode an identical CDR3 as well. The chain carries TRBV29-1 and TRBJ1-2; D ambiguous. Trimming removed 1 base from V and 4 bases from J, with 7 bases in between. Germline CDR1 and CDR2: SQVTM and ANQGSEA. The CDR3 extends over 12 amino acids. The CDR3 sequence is CSVEGPAYGYTF. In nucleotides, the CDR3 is TGCAGCGTTGAAGGACCTGCCTATGGCTACACCTTC.

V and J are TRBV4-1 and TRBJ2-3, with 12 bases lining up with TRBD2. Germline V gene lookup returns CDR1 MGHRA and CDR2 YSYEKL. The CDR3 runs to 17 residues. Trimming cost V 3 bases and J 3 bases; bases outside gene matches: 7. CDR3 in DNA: TGCGCCAGCAGCCACCTTACTAGCGGGGGGCGGACAGATACGCAGTATTTT. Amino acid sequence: CASSHLTSGGRTDTQYF.

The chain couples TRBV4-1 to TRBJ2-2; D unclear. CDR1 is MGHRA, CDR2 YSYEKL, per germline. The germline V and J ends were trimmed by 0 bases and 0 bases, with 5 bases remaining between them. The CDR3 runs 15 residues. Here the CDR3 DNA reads TGCGCCAGCAGCCAAGATCGGACGAACACCGGGGAGCTGTTTTTT. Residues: CASSQDRTNTGELFF.

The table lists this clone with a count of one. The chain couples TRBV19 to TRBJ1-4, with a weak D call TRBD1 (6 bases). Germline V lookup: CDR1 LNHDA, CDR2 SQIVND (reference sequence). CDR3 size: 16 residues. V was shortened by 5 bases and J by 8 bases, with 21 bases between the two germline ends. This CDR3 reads CASSSSGFRGTEKLFF. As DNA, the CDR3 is TGTGCCAGTAGTTCAAGCGGCTTCAGGGGAACGGAAAAACTGTTTTTT.

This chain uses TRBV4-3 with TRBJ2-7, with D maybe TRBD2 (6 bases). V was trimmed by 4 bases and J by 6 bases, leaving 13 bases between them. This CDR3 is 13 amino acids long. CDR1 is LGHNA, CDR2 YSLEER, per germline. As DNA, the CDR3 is TGCGCCAGCAGCCGAGACGGGACTTCCGAGCAGTACTTC. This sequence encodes CASSRDGTSEQYF.

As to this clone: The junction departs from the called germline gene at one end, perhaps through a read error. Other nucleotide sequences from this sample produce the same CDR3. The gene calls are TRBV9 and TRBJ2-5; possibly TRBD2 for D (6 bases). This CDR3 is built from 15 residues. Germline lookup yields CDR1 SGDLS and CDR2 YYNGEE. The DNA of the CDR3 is TGCGCCAGCAGCCCCCAAGGAGGGCCGATAGAGACCCAGTACTTC. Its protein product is CASSPQGGPIETQYF.

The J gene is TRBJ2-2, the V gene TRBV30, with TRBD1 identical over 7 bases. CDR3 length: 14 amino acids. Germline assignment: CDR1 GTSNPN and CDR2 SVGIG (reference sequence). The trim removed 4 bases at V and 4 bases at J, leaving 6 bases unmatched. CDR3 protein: CAWKGTASTGELFF. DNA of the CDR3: TGTGCCTGGAAAGGGACAGCGAGCACCGGGGAGCTGTTTTTT.

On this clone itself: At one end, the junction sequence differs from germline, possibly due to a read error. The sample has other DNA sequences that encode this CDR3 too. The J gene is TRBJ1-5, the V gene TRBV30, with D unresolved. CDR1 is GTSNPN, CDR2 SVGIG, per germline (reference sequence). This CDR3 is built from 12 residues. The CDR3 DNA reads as TGTGCCTGGACGGACCGCAATCAGCCCCAGCACTTT. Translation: CAWTDRNQPQHF.

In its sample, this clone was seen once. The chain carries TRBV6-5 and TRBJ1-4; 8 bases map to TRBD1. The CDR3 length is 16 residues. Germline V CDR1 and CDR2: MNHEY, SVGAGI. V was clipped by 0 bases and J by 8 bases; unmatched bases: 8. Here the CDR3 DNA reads TGTGCCAGCAGTTACTCGAGGTCAGGGGGCAGAGAAAAACTGTTTTTT. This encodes CASSYSRSGGREKLFF.

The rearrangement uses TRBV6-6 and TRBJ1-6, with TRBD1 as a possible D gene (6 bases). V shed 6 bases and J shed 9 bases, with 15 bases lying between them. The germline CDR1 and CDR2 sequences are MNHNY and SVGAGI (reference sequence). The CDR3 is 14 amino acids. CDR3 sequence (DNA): TGTGCCAGCAGGCTACAGGGTATGGGTTCACCCCTCCACTTT. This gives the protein CASRLQGMGSPLHF.

CDR3 sequence reads: CASSWGLRGKGMNTEAFF. The CDR3 DNA reads TGTGCCAGCAGCTGGGGTCTCAGGGGAAAGGGGATGAACACTGAAGCTTTCTTT. J is TRBJ1-1 and V is TRBV14; TRBD1 might be the D (6 bases). V was pared by 5 bases and J by 0 bases, with 22 bases between. This CDR3 is 18 amino acids long. The germline V gene has CDR1 SGHDN and CDR2 FVKESK.

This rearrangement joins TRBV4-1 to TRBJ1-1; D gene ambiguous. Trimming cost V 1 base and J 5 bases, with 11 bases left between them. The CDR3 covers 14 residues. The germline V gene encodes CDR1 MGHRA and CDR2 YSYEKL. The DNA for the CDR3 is TGCGCCAGCAGCCAAGTCAGTTCTGAAACTGAAGCTTTCTTT. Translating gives CASSQVSSETEAFF.

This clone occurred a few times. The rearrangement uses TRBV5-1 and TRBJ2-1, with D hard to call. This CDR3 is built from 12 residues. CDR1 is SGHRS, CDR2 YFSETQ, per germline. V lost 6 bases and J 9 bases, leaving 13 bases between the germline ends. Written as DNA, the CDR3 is TGCGCCAGCAACACGCCGTACGGTGAGCAGTTCTTC. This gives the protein CASNTPYGEQFF.

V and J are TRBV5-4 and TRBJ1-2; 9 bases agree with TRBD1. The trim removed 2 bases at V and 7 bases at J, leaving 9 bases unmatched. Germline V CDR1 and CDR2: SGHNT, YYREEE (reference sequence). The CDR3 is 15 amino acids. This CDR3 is CASSLSGQGSRGYTF. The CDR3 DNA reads TGTGCCAGCAGCTTATCTGGACAGGGGTCTCGTGGCTACACCTTC.

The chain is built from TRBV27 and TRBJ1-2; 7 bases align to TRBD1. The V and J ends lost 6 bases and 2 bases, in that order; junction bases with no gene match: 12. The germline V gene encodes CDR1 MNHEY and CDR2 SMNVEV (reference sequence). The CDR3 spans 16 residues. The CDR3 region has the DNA TGTGCCAGCAGCGATAGCAAAAGGGGGCGCAACTATGGCTACACCTTC. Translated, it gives CASSDSKRGRNYGYTF.

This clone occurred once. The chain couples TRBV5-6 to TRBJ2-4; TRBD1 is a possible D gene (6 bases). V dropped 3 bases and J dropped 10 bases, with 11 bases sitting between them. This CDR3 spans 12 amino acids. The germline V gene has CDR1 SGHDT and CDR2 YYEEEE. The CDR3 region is CASSSGTPIQYF. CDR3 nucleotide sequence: TGTGCCAGCAGCTCCGGGACACCTATTCAGTACTTC.

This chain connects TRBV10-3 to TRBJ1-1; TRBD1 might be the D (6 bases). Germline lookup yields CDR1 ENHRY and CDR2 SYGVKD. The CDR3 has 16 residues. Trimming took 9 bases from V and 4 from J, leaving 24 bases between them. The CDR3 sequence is CAIGIRDNLSGTEAFF. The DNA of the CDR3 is TGTGCCATAGGAATTCGGGACAACTTATCGGGCACTGAAGCTTTCTTT.

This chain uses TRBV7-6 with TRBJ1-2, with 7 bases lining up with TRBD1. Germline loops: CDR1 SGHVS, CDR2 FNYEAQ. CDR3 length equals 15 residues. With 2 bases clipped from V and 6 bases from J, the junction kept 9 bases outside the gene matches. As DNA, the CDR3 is TGTGCCAGCAGCTTAAAGGGACAGCACCTTGATGGCTACACCTTC. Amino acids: CASSLKGQHLDGYTF.

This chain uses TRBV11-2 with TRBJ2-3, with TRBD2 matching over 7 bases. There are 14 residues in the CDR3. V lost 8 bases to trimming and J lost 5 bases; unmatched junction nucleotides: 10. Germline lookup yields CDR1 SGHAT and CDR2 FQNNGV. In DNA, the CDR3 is TGTGCCAGCTCGGTCCTGGGGGAGGGAGATACGCAGTATTTT. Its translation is CASSVLGEGDTQYF.